This T cell receptor (beta chain) was found in a study of Tregs in tolerant kidney transplant recipients. Study-level results: The small number of patients limits these findings pending further validation.

The V gene lost 3 bases and the J gene lost 6 bases, with 12 bases spanning the gap. Germline V gives CDR1 MRHNA, CDR2 SNTAGT. The CDR3 is 14 residues long. With respect to this clone: What it binds is not known.

The method was immunoSEQ multiplex PCR; TCRdb's version includes in-frame clones alone and lacks a portion of them. Of roughly 80,000 clones in the sample, roughly 98% are singletons; the top ten hold about 0.5%. The sequences come from CD4+ T cells from blood, collected before the transplant. This TCR derives from a human donor who received a combined kidney and bone marrow transplant. The chain employs TRBV6-4 and TRBJ1-5, with D perhaps TRBD1 (6 bases). The CDR3 loop is CASSEQGGAQPQHF. In DNA, the CDR3 is TGTGCCAGCAGTGAACAGGGTGGGGCTCAGCCCCAGCATTTT.